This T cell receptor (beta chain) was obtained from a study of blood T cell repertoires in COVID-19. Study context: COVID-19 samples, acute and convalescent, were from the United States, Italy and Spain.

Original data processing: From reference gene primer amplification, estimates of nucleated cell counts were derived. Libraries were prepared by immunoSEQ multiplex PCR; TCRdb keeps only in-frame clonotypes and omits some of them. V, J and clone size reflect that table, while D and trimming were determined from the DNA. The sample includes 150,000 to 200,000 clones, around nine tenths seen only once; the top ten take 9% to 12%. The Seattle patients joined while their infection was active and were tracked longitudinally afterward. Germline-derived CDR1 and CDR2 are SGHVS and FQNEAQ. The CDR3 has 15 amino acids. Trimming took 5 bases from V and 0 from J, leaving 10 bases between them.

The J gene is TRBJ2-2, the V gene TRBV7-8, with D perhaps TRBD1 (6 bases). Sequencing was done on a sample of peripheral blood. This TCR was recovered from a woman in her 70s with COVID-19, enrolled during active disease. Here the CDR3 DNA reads TGTGCCAGCAGCCCCAGGGGTGCGAACACCGGGGAGCTGTTTTTT. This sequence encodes CASSPRGANTGELFF.